This T cell receptor (beta chain) derives from a study of identifying expanded T cells in peripheral blood. General study findings and limits: Approximately 1.1 clones differed between technical replicates, versus 16.4 and 19 over time.

TCRdb's copy holds only in-frame clones and misses some; the assay was immunoSEQ multiplex PCR. The table lists 84,000 or so clones, about 90% of them singletons. Notes on this clone: The antigen remains undetermined.

No infections or other immune events were documented during collection. CDR3 length: 12 residues. V lost 2 bases, J lost 7 bases, and 11 bases lay in between. The V gene's germline CDR1 is SQVTM and CDR2 ANQGSEA. Sequencing was carried out using blood. This sequence originates from a person aged 18 to 70 in good health. The V call is TRBV29-1, the J call TRBJ1-2; a weak D match, TRBD1 (6 bases). CDR3 region: CSVENRDTGYTF. The CDR3 region has the DNA TGCAGCGTTGAAAACAGGGACACTGGCTACACCTTC.